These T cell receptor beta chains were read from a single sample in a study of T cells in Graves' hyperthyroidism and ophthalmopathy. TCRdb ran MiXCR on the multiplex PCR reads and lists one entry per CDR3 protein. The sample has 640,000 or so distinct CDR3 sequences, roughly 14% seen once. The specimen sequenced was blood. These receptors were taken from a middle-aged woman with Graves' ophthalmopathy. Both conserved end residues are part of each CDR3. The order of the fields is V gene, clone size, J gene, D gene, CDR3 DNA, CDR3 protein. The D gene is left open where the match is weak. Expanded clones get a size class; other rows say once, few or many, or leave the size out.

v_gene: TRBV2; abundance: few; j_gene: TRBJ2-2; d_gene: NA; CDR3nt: TGTGCCAGCCAGAGGACAGACCCCACCGGGGAGCTGTTTTTT; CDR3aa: CASQRTDPTGELFF
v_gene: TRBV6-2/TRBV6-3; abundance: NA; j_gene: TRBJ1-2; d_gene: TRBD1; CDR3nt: TGTGCCAGCAGTCGCTCGACAGGGAGCTATGGCTACACCTTC; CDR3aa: CASSRSTGSYGYTF
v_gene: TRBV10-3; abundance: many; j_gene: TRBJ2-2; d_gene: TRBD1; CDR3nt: TGTGCCATCAAGGGACAGGGGGCCGGGGAGCTGTTTTTT; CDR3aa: CAIKGQGAGELFF
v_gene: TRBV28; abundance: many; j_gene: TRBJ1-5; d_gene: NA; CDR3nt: TGTGCCAGCAGCCAGACGGTATATAGCAATCAGCCCCAGCATTTT; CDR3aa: CASSQTVYSNQPQHF
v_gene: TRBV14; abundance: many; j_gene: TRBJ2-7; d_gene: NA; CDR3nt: TGTGCCAGCAGCCAAGGTCAGGATTTCTACGAGCAGTACTTC; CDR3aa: CASSQGQDFYEQYF
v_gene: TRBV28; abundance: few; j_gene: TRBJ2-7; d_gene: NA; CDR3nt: TGTGCCAGCGCCCCTGGGGGAAGCGATCGGGCCGAGCAGTACTTC; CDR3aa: CASAPGGSDRAEQYF
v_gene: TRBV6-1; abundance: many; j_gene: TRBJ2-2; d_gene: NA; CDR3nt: TGTGCCAGCATGAGGGAGCCGACCGGGGAGCTGTTTTTT; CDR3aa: CASMREPTGELFF
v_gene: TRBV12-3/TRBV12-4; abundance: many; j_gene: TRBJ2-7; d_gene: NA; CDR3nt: TGTGCCAGCGGCCTCGCGAGGGGAGGTGTCGAGCAGTACTTC; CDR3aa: CASGLARGGVEQYF
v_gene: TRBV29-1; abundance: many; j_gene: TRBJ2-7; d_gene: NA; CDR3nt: TGCAGCGTTGAACGGGTAGGCACCTACGAGCAGTACTTC; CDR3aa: CSVERVGTYEQYF
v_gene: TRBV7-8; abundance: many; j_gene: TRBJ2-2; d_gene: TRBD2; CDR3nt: TGTGCCAGCAGCTTACGGTCGGGAGGCTCGAACACCGGGGAGCTGTTTTTT; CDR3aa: CASSLRSGGSNTGELFF
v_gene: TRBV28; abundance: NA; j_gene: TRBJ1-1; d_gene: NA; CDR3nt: TGTGCCAGCGCCCGGGTGGGGGGGTCCACTGAAGCTTTCTTT; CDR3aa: CASARVGGSTEAFF
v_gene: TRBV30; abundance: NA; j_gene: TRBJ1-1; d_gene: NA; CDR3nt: TGTGCCTGGAGCTGGGAAGGGTCCACAGAAGCTTTCTTT; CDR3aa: CAWSWEGSTEAFF
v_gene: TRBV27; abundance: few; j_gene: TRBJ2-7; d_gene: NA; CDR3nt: TGTGCCAGCAGTTTAACGGGGACTTCGCTCTCCTACGAGCAGTACTTC; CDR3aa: CASSLTGTSLSYEQYF
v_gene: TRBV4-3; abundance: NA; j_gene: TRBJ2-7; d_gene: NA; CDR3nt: TGCGCCAGCAGCCGGAAGAGGACACCGGCCTACGAGCAGTACTTC; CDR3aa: CASSRKRTPAYEQYF
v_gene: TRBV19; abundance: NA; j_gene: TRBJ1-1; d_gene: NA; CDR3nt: TGTGCCAGTATTGGCAGGGAAAGCACTGAAGCTTTCTTT; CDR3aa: CASIGRESTEAFF
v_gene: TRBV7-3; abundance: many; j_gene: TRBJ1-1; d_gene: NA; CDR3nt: TGTGCCAGCAGCCGAGACAAAGTGGGGAACACTGAAGCTTTCTTT; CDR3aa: CASSRDKVGNTEAFF
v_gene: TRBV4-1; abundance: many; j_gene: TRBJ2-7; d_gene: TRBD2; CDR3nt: TGCGCCAGCAGCCAAGCAGTAGCGGGAGGTTACGAGCAGTACTTC; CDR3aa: CASSQAVAGGYEQYF
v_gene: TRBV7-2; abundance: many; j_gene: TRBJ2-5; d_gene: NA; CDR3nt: TGTGCCAGCAGCCCTCCATCTCTGGAGGGAGAGACCCAGTACTTC; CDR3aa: CASSPPSLEGETQYF
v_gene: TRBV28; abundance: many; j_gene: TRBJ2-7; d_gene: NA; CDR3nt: TGTGCCAGCAGTTCACCGGGACACTTATACGGGAACGAGCAGTACTTC; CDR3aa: CASSSPGHLYGNEQYF
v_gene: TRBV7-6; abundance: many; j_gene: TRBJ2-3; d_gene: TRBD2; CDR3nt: TGTGCCAGCAGCTGGACTAGCGGTAGCACAGATACGCAGTATTTT; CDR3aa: CASSWTSGSTDTQYF
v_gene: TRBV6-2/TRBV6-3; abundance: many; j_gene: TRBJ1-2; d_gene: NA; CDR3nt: TGTGCCAGCAGTTACGGGGGTGGTCATGGCTACACCTTC; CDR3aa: CASSYGGGHGYTF
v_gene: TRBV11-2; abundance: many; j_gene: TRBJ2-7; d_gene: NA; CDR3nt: TGTGCCAGCAGCGTCAGGTCGGGAGTCCACGAGCAGTACTTC; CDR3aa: CASSVRSGVHEQYF
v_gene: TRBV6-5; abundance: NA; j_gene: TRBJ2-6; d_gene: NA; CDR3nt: TGTGCCAGCAGTTACCGGAGGGGATCGGGGGCCAACGTCCTGACTTTC; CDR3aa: CASSYRRGSGANVLTF
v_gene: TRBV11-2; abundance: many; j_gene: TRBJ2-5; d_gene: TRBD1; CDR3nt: TGTGCCAGCAGCCCCAGACAGGGAATGAGAGAGACCCAGTACTTC; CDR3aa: CASSPRQGMRETQYF
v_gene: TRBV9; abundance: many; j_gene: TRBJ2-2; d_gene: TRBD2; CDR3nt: TGTGCCAGCAGCGTGACTAGCGGTTACACCGGGGAGCTGTTTTTT; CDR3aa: CASSVTSGYTGELFF
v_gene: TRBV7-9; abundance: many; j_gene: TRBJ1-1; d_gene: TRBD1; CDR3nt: TGTGCCAGCAGTAGACAGGGGAAGAGGAACACTGAAGCTTTCTTT; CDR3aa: CASSRQGKRNTEAFF
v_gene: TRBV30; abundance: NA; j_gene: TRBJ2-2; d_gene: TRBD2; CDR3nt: TGTGCCTGGAGTGTACTTCCCACACTAGCGGGAGTTTTGCTCCCCGGGGAGCTGTTTTTT; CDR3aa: CAWSVLPTLAGVLLPGELFF
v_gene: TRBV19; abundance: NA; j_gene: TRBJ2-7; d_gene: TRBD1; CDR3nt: TGTGCCAGTAGTTCAGCCGAGACAGGGTACGAGCAGTACTTC; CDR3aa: CASSSAETGYEQYF
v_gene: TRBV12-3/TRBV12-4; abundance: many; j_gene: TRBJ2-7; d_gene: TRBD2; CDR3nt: TGTGCCAGCAGGCCAGCGGGAGGCTACGAGCAGTACTTC; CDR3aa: CASRPAGGYEQYF
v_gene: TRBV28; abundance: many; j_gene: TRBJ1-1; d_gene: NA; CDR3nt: TGTGCCAGCAGTTTTAGAGCGGACACTGAAGCTTTCTTT; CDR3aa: CASSFRADTEAFF
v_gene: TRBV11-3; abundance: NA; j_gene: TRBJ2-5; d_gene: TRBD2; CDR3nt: TGTGCCAGCAGCCGTTGGGGGGTGACTAGCGGGAGTAGCGAGACCCAGTACTTC; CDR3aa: CASSRWGVTSGSSETQYF
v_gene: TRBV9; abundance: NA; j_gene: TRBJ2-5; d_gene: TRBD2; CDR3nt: TGTGCCAGCAGCGTAGGGGGACTAGCGGGAGAGCGAGAGACCCAGTACTTC; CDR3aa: CASSVGGLAGERETQYF
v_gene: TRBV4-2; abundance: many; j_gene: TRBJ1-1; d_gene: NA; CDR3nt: TGTGCCAGCAGCCAGGGGGGTGCGGATGCTTTCTTT; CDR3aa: CASSQGGADAFF
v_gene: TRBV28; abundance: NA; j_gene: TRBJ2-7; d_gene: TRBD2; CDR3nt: TGTACCAGCAGTTCGCTGGGGAGCGGGAGAGGACACGAGCAGTACTTC; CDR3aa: CTSSSLGSGRGHEQYF
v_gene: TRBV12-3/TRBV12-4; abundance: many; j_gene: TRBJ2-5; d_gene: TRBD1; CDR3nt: TGTGCCAGCAGTAAGCGGACAGGGCTATTAGAGACCCAGTACTTC; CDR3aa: CASSKRTGLLETQYF
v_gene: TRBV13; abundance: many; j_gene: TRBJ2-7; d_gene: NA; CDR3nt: TGTGCCAGCAGCTTAGGACAGGGATTCTCCTACGAGCAGTACTTC; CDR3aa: CASSLGQGFSYEQYF
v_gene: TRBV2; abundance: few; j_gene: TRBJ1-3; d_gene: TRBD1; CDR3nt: TGTGCCAGCAGTGCGCCGGGACAGGGGTCAGGAAACACCATATATTTT; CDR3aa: CASSAPGQGSGNTIYF
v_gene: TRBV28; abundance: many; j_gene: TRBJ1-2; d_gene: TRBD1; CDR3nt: TGTGCCAGCAGTCCTCCTATGGTTATGACAGGGGAAAACTATGGCTACACCTTC; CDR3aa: CASSPPMVMTGENYGYTF
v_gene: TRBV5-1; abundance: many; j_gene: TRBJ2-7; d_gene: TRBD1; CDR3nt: TGCGCCAGCAGCGCCGACCCGGGACAGGGCTACGAGCAGTACTTC; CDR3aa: CASSADPGQGYEQYF
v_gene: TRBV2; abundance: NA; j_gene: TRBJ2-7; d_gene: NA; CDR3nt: TGTGCCAGCCAGGCAGGGAGCCCCTACGAGCAGTACTTC; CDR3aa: CASQAGSPYEQYF
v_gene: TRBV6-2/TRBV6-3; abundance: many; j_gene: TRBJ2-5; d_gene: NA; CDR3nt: TGTGCCAGCAGAGAGACCGGGGGCCAAGAGACCCAGTACTTC; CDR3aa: CASRETGGQETQYF
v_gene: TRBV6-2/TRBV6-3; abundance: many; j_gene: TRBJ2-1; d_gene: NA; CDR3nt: TGTGCCAGCTCCGGAACCTACAATGAGCAGTTCTTC; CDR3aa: CASSGTYNEQFF
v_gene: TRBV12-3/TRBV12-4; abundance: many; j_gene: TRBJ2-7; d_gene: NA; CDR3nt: TGTGCCAGCAAACTAAACTACGAGCAGTACTTC; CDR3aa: CASKLNYEQYF
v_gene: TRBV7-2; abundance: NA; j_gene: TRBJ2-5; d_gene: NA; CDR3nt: TGTGCCAGCAACCAATATAAGAAAGAGACCCAGTACTTC; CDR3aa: CASNQYKKETQYF